This T cell receptor beta chain was recovered during a study of control samples from healthy donors and cancer patients. The assay was immunoSEQ multiplex PCR, and TCRdb's table has in-frame clones only and misses some. The data hold around 150,000 clones, with 90% to 95% observed a single time. The CDR3 is 14 amino acids. The V segment lost 5 bases and the J segment 6 bases; nucleotides outside the gene matches: 4. Germline loops: CDR1 SGHAT, CDR2 FQNNGV. The receptor was isolated from a man between 60 and 70 years old with colorectal cancer. Sequencing was carried out using PBMCs. The genes are TRBV11-2 and TRBJ1-6; 7 bases map to TRBD1. As DNA, the CDR3 is TGTGCCAGCAGCCCACAGGGGCTTAATTCACCCCTCCACTTT. Residues: CASSPQGLNSPLHF.